This TCR beta chain came from a study of T cell responses to AZD1222 COVID-19 vaccine. Overall study results and limits: The reported proportion of spike-specific TCRs targeting unmutated variant regions was nearly half. Vaccine-associated CD4 TCRs spanned spike, dominant at 160-218 and 743-854. The sample set comprised mostly white British donors with more females, and clonal diversity was possibly underestimated.

Only in-frame clones appear in the TCRdb table, and some are missing; sequencing was by immunoSEQ multiplex PCR. The sample gives some 150,000 clones, 85% to 95% of which show up once; over 1.2% is in the top ten. Germline CDR1 SNHLY, CDR2 FYNNEI. CDR3 length: 13 amino acids. V was pared by 6 bases and J by 4 bases, with 10 bases between. This clone came up a few times. What it recognizes is unknown. The material sequenced was peripheral blood, taken 28 days after the second AZD1222 dose. The chain has TRBV2 and TRBJ2-1, with D possibly matching TRBD2 (5 bases). This receptor was taken from an adult who received the AZD1222 COVID-19 vaccine. CDR3 sequence: CASRTKAYNEQFF. The CDR3 nucleotides are TGTGCCAGCAGGACTAAAGCGTACAATGAGCAGTTCTTC.